The rows below give T cell receptor beta chains drawn from one sample of a study of CD4 T cells in relation to SARS-CoV-2 and coronaviruses. Their antigens are not known. The repertoire was sequenced with immunoSEQ multiplex PCR; TCRdb's copy has only in-frame clones and lacks some. Of 8,500 to 13,000 clones listed, roughly 84% are singletons. Sequenced: CD4+ T cells from PBMCs, cultured in vitro. Receptors originate from a human donor in good health. Each CDR3 is given with its conserved first and last residue. The D gene is left open where the match is weak. Expanded clones are given a class, and other clones once, few, many or no size at all.

CDR3: CASSWTSLSSYGYTF; DNA: TGCGCCAGCAGCTGGACTTCCTTGAGTTCCTATGGCTACACCTTC; J: TRBJ1-2; size: .; D: .; V: TRBV5-1
CDR3: CASSPGLGRGLTEAFF; DNA: TGTGCCAGCAGCCCTGGTCTCGGGAGAGGACTCACTGAAGCTTTCTTT; J: TRBJ1-1; size: once; D: .; V: TRBV5-4
CDR3: CASSFTGDSGNTIYF; DNA: TGCGCCAGCAGCTTTACAGGAGACTCTGGAAACACCATATATTTT; J: TRBJ1-3; size: few; D: .; V: TRBV5-1
CDR3: CASSTRDGSYEQYF; DNA: TGTGCCAGCAGCACCCGGGACGGCTCCTACGAGCAGTACTTC; J: TRBJ2-7; size: hyperexpanded; D: .; V: TRBV7-8
CDR3: CASSEPGQGTGAEAFF; DNA: TGTGCCAGCAGTGAACCGGGACAGGGGACAGGGGCTGAAGCTTTCTTT; J: TRBJ1-1; size: .; D: TRBD1; V: TRBV6-1
CDR3: CASSQPFRRTLSKNIQYF; DNA: TGTGCCAGCAGCCAACCCTTCAGGCGTACCCTGTCCAAAAACATTCAGTACTTC; J: TRBJ2-4; size: .; D: .; V: TRBV3-1/TRBV3-2
CDR3: CASSPRDTVYEQYF; DNA: TGTGCCAGCAGCCCACGGGACACGGTATACGAGCAGTACTTC; J: TRBJ2-7; size: .; D: .; V: TRBV9
CDR3: CASSSTGTGANVLTF; DNA: TGTGCCAGCAGCTCAACAGGGACTGGGGCCAACGTCCTGACTTTC; J: TRBJ2-6; size: .; D: .; V: TRBV5-6
CDR3: CASSGNREEAFF; DNA: TGTGCCAGCAGTGGAAACAGGGAGGAAGCTTTCTTT; J: TRBJ1-1; size: .; D: .; V: TRBV11-3
CDR3: CASLAVLSTDTQYF; DNA: TGTGCCAGCCTAGCGGTCCTTAGCACAGATACGCAGTATTTT; J: TRBJ2-3; size: .; D: TRBD2; V: TRBV7-2
CDR3: CASSFGSGRFRSSYNEQFF; DNA: TGCGCCAGCAGCTTCGGTAGCGGGAGGTTCCGAAGCTCCTACAATGAGCAGTTCTTC; J: TRBJ2-1; size: .; D: TRBD2; V: TRBV5-1
CDR3: CASSLEVGYEQYF; DNA: TGTGCCAGCAGCCTCGAGGTCGGGTACGAGCAGTACTTC; J: TRBJ2-7; size: .; D: .; V: TRBV2
CDR3: CASSPYREGTGELFF; DNA: TGTGCCAGCTCACCTTACAGGGAGGGCACCGGGGAGCTGTTTTTT; J: TRBJ2-2; size: .; D: .; V: TRBV18
CDR3: CASSRGPGAGGYTF; DNA: TGTGCCAGCAGCCGCGGGCCAGGGGCAGGAGGCTACACCTTC; J: TRBJ1-2; size: few; D: .; V: TRBV7-8
CDR3: CASSPPTHTDTQYF; DNA: TGTGCCAGCAGTCCACCGACACACACAGATACGCAGTATTTT; J: TRBJ2-3; size: .; D: .; V: TRBV6-2/TRBV6-3
CDR3: CASSLAGRPELYEQYF; DNA: TGTGCCAGCAGCTTGGCTGGTAGGCCCGAATTATACGAGCAGTACTTC; J: TRBJ2-7; size: .; D: .; V: TRBV5-5
CDR3: CASSPTGSIDSYNEQFF; DNA: TGTGCCAGCTCACCGACAGGGTCCATAGACTCCTACAATGAGCAGTTCTTC; J: TRBJ2-1; size: .; D: TRBD1; V: TRBV18
CDR3: CASGKEGVNSPLHF; DNA: TGTGCCAGCGGCAAGGAAGGGGTTAATTCACCCCTCCACTTT; J: TRBJ1-6; size: .; D: .; V: TRBV5-4
CDR3: CASSSSRGANPNYGYTF; DNA: TGTGCCAGCAGTTCGAGCCGGGGGGCCAATCCTAACTATGGCTACACCTTC; J: TRBJ1-2; size: few; D: .; V: TRBV27
CDR3: CASSLQQGAGYGYTF; DNA: TGTGCCAGCAGCTTGCAACAGGGGGCCGGCTATGGCTACACCTTC; J: TRBJ1-2; size: .; D: TRBD1; V: TRBV5-4
CDR3: CASSPTSGDRDYEQYF; DNA: TGTGCCAGCTCACCAACCTCTGGGGACAGGGACTACGAGCAGTACTTC; J: TRBJ2-7; size: .; D: TRBD1; V: TRBV18
CDR3: CASSPRTSQWNSYEQYF; DNA: TGTGCCAGCAGCCCCAGAACTAGCCAGTGGAACTCCTACGAGCAGTACTTC; J: TRBJ2-7; size: .; D: .; V: TRBV9
CDR3: CASSLYLGSQETQYF; DNA: TGTGCCAGCAGTTTATACCTAGGATCCCAAGAGACCCAGTACTTC; J: TRBJ2-5; size: .; D: .; V: TRBV27
CDR3: CASSIVSGGAFPEQFF; DNA: TGTGCCAGTAGTATAGTTAGCGGGGGGGCCTTTCCTGAGCAGTTCTTC; J: TRBJ2-1; size: .; D: TRBD2; V: TRBV19
CDR3: CASSYGAGQETQYF; DNA: TGTGCCAGCAGTTACGGCGCGGGCCAAGAGACCCAGTACTTC; J: TRBJ2-5; size: .; D: .; V: TRBV6-6
CDR3: CASRLGDRGGTDTQYF; DNA: TGCGCCAGCAGGCTTGGCGACAGGGGCGGCACAGATACGCAGTATTTT; J: TRBJ2-3; size: .; D: TRBD1; V: TRBV5-1
CDR3: CASSLRRASRGETQYF; DNA: TGTGCCAGCAGTTTACGTCGGGCCTCGAGGGGAGAGACCCAGTACTTC; J: TRBJ2-5; size: .; D: .; V: TRBV28
CDR3: CASTVVDTQYF; DNA: TGTGCCAGCACGGTAGTAGATACGCAGTATTTT; J: TRBJ2-3; size: .; D: .; V: TRBV12-3/TRBV12-4
CDR3: CASSLWFDREQYF; DNA: TGCGCCAGCAGCTTGTGGTTCGATCGGGAGCAGTACTTC; J: TRBJ2-7; size: .; D: .; V: TRBV5-1
CDR3: CASSARGPNTGELFF; DNA: TGTGCCAGCAGTGCTCGGGGACCTAACACCGGGGAGCTGTTTTTT; J: TRBJ2-2; size: .; D: .; V: TRBV2
CDR3: CASSLGVNTGELFF; DNA: TGTGCCAGCAGCTTAGGGGTGAACACCGGGGAGCTGTTTTTT; J: TRBJ2-2; size: .; D: .; V: TRBV7-2